Following are 9 T cell receptor beta chains from one sample sequenced in a study of cytomegalovirus exposure and HLA in healthy donors. The PCR contained 60 Vbeta and 13 Jbeta primers. The repertoire was sequenced with immunoSEQ multiplex PCR; TCRdb's copy has only in-frame clones and lacks some. Here the sample spans about 140,000 clones, over 70% being singletons. Sequenced: PBMCs. Receptors were obtained from a man aged 18 to 29 in good health and CMV-seronegative.

This clone has just one count. The chain couples TRBV5-4 to TRBJ1-1; D is ambiguous. The length of the CDR3 is 16 residues. Looked up from germline, CDR1 is SGHNT and CDR2 is YYREEE (reference sequence). Trimming cost V 6 bases and J 0 bases, with 18 bases left between them. Written as DNA, the CDR3 is TGTGCCAGCACCCCGGGGTTTATGGGGATGAACACTGAAGCTTTCTTT. Translating it yields CASTPGFMGMNTEAFF.

This clone is a singleton in its sample. The chain links TRBV5-5 to TRBJ1-2; D possibly corresponds to TRBD1 (5 bases). CDR3 length equals 13 residues. V lost 4 bases to trimming and J lost 1 base, with 8 bases between them. Per germline, CDR1 SGHKS and CDR2 YYEKEE (reference sequence). The CDR3 loop reads CASSPDINYGYTF. The CDR3 region has the DNA TGTGCCAGCAGCCCGGACATTAACTATGGCTACACCTTC.

The V call is TRBV19, the J call TRBJ1-5, with D perhaps matching TRBD1 (6 bases). In germline, CDR1 is LNHDA, CDR2 SQIVND (reference sequence). Trimming pared 5 bases from V and 1 base from J, leaving 15 bases between. CDR3 length: 16 amino acids. As DNA, the CDR3 is TGTGCCAGTAGTGCCAACCAGGGGAAGAGCAATCAGCCCCAGCATTTT. Translating it yields CASSANQGKSNQPQHF. Drawing the rest from reference TRBV19 and TRBJ1-5, the complete variable domain is DGGITQSPKYLFRKEGQNVTLSCEQNLNHDAMYWYRQDPGQGLRLIYYSQIVNDFQKGDIAEGYSVSREKKESFPLTVTSAQKNPTAFYLCASSANQGKSNQPQHFGDGTRLSIL.

The chain uses TRBV2 and TRBJ1-1, with D possibly matching TRBD1 (6 bases). The CDR3 totals 14 residues. The germline CDR1 and CDR2 sequences are SNHLY and FYNNEI. Trimming cost V 1 base and J 4 bases, with 10 bases left between them. The CDR3 region has the DNA TGTGCCAGCAGTGAAGGGGGGCGAGCCACTGAAGCTTTCTTT. Amino acids: CASSEGGRATEAFF.

The V and J genes are TRBV5-6 and TRBJ1-4, with D perhaps TRBD1 (5 bases). V was trimmed by 4 bases and J by 5 bases, leaving 12 bases between them. The CDR3 loop spans 14 amino acids. The germline gives CDR1 SGHDT, CDR2 YYEEEE. The CDR3 DNA follows: TGTGCCAGCAGCGTGACAGTGGGGAATGAAAAACTGTTTTTT. Translated, it gives CASSVTVGNEKLFF.

This clone was seen once. The gene calls are TRBV7-2 and TRBJ1-6, with D possibly TRBD1 on 6 matching bases. The CDR3 runs 15 residues. CDR1 SGHTA and CDR2 FQGNSA come from the germline V gene. The V end lost 2 bases, the J end lost 9 bases, and 14 bases lay between the germline ends. In nucleotides, the CDR3 is TGTGCCAGCAGCTTACGCACAGGGATGGCTTCACCCCTCCACTTT. Amino acids: CASSLRTGMASPLHF.

J is TRBJ1-6 and V is TRBV6-1; unclear D gene. The germline V and J ends were trimmed by 4 bases and 7 bases, with 14 bases remaining between them. The CDR3 contains 15 residues. Germline V gene data show CDR1 as MNHNS and CDR2 as SASEGT. CDR3 nucleotides: TGTGCCAGCAGTGCCTCTCTCGAGGAGAATTCACCCCTCCACTTT. Translating it yields CASSASLEENSPLHF.

V is TRBV27 and J is TRBJ2-2, with a possible D match to TRBD1 (6 bases). Germline V CDR1 and CDR2: MNHEY, SMNVEV (reference sequence). The germline V and J ends were trimmed by 5 bases and 5 bases, with 15 bases remaining between them. The CDR3 runs to 15 residues. CDR3 residues: CASSHNPQGTGELFF. The CDR3 DNA reads TGTGCCAGCAGTCATAACCCCCAGGGGACCGGGGAGCTGTTTTTT.

This clone was seen a handful of times. V is TRBV2 and J is TRBJ1-5; D perhaps matches TRBD1 (5 bases). The CDR3 loop spans 13 amino acids. From germline, CDR1 is SNHLY and CDR2 FYNNEI. V lost 8 bases to trimming and J lost 3 bases, with 11 bases between them. The CDR3 DNA is TGTGCCAGCCTGGGGGGGTACAATCAGCCCCAGCATTTT. It specifies CASLGGYNQPQHF.